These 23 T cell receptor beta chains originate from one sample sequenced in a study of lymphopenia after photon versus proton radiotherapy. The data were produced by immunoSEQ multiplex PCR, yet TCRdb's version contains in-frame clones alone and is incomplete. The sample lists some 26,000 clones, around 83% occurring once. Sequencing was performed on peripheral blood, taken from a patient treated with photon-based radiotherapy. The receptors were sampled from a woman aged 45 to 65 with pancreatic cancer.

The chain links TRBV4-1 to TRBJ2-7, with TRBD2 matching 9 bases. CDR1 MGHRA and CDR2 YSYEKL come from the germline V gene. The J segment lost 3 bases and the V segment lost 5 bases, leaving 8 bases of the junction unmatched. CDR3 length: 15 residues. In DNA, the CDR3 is TGCGCCAGCAGCTCCGGCGGGGGGGCAAGCTACGAGCAGTACTTC. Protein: CASSSGGGASYEQYF.

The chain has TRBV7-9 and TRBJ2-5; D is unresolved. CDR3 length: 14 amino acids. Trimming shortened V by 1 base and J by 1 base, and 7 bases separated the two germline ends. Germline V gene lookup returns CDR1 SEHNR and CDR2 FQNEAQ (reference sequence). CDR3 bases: TGTGCCAGCAGCTTAGTCAGCTCCCAAGAGACCCAGTACTTC. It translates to CASSLVSSQETQYF.

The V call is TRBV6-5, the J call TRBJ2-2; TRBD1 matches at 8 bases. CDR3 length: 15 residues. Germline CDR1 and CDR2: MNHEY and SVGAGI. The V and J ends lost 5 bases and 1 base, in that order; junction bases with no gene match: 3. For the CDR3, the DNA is TGTGCCAGCAGTCCCGGGACAGGGAACACCGGGGAGCTGTTTTTT. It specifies CASSPGTGNTGELFF.

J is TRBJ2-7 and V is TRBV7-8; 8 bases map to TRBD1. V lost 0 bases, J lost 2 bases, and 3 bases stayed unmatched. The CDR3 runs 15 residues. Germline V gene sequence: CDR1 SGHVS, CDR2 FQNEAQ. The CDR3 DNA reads TGTGCCAGCAGCTTAGCGGCAGGGGGCCCCTACGAGCAGTACTTC. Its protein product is CASSLAAGGPYEQYF.

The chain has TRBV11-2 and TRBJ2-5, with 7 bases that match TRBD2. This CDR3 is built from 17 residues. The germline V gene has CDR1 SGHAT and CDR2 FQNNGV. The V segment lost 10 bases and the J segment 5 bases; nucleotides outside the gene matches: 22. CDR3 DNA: TGTGCCACTTCCCCCGGACTAGAGGAATATTCGGTTGAGACCCAGTACTTC. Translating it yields CATSPGLEEYSVETQYF.

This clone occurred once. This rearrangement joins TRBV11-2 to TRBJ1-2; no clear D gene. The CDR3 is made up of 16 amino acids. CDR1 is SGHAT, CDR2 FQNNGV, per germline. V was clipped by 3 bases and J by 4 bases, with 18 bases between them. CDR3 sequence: CASSFRQSRKTYGYTF. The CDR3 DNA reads TGTGCCAGCAGCTTTAGGCAAAGCAGAAAGACCTATGGCTACACCTTC.

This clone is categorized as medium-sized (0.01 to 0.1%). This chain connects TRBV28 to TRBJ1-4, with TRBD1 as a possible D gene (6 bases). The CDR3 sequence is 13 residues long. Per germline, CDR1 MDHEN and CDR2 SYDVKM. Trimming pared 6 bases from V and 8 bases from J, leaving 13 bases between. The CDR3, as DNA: TGTGCCAGCAGGGCGGGACACGAAGAAAAACTGTTTTTT. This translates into CASRAGHEEKLFF. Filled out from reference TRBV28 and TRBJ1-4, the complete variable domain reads DVKVTQSSRYLVKRTGEKVFLECVQDMDHENMFWYRQDPGLGLRLIYFSYDVKMKEKGDIPEGYSVSREKKERFSLILESASTNQTSMYLCASRAGHEEKLFFGSGTQLSVL.

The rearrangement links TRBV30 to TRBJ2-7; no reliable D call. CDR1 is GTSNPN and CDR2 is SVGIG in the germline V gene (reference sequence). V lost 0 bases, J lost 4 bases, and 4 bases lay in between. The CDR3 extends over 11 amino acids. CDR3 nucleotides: TGTGCCTGGAGTGTAAAATACGAGCAGTACTTC. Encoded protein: CAWSVKYEQYF. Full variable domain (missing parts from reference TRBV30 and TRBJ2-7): SQTIHQWPATLVQPVGSPLSLECTVEGTSNPNLYWYRQAAGRGLQLLFYSVGIGQISSEVPQNLSASRPQDRQFILSSKKLLLSDSGFYLCAWSVKYEQYFGPGTRLTVT.

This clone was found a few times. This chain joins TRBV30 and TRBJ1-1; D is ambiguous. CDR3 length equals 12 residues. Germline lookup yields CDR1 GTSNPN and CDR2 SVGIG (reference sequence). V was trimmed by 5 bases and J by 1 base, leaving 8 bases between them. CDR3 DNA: TGTGCCTGGGCCGCAGCGAACACTGAAGCTTTCTTT. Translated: CAWAAANTEAFF. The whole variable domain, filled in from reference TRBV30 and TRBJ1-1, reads SQTIHQWPATLVQPVGSPLSLECTVEGTSNPNLYWYRQAAGRGLQLLFYSVGIGQISSEVPQNLSASRPQDRQFILSSKKLLLSDSGFYLCAWAAANTEAFFGQGTRLTVV.

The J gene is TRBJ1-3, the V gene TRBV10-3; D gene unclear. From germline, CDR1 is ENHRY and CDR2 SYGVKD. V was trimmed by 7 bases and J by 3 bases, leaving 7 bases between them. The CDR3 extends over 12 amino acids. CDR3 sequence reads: CAITPDGNTIYF. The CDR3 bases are TGTGCCATCACGCCGGATGGAAACACCATATATTTT.

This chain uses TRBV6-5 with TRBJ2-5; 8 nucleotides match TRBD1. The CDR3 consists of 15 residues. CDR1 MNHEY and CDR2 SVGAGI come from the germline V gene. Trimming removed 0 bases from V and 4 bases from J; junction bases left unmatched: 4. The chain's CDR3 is CASSYSQGAGETQYF. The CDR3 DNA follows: TGTGCCAGCAGTTACTCGCAGGGGGCGGGAGAGACCCAGTACTTC.

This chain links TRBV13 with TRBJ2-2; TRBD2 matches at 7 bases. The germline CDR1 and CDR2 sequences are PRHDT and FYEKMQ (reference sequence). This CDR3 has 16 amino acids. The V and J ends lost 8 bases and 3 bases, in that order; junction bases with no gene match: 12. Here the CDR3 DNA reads TGTGCCAGCTCCCCAGCTGGTGCGGGGGACACCGGGGAGCTGTTTTTT. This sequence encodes CASSPAGAGDTGELFF.

CDR3 residues: CAWSTGEFTEAFF. The CDR3 bases are TGTGCCTGGAGCACAGGGGAGTTTACTGAAGCTTTCTTT. V gene TRBV30 combines with J gene TRBJ1-1; TRBD1 matches at 7 bases. Trimming removed 3 bases from V and 5 bases from J; junction bases left unmatched: 6. Looked up from germline, CDR1 is GTSNPN and CDR2 is SVGIG (reference sequence). The CDR3 length is 13 residues. Filled out from reference TRBV30 and TRBJ1-1, the complete variable domain reads SQTIHQWPATLVQPVGSPLSLECTVEGTSNPNLYWYRQAAGRGLQLLFYSVGIGQISSEVPQNLSASRPQDRQFILSSKKLLLSDSGFYLCAWSTGEFTEAFFGQGTRLTVV.

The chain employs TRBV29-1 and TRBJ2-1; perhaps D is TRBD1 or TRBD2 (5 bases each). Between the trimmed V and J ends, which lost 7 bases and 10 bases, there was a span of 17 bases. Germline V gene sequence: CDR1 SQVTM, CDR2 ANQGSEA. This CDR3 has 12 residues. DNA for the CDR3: TGCAGCGGGGGCCGGGGAACAAAGGAGCAGTTCTTC. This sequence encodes CSGGRGTKEQFF.

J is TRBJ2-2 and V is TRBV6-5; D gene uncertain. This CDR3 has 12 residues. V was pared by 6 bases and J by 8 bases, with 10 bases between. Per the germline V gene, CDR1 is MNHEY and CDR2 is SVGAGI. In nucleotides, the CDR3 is TGTGCCAGCAGCTCTTTGTCTGGGGAGCTGTTTTTT. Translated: CASSSLSGELFF.

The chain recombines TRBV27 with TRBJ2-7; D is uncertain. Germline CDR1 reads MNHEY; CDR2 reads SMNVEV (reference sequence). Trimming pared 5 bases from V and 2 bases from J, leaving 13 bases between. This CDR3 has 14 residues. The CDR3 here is CASSPSIGPYEQYF. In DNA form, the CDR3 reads TGTGCCAGCAGTCCCTCTATTGGACCCTACGAGCAGTACTTC.

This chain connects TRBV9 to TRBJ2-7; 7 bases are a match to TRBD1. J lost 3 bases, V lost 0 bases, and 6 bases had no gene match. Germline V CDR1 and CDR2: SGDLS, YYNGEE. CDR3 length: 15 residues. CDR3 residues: CASSVAAGGIYEQYF. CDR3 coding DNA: TGTGCCAGCAGCGTAGCGGCAGGGGGTATCTACGAGCAGTACTTC.

The CDR3, as DNA: TGTGCCAGCAGCTTAGCCGGGAGGAACACAGATACGCAGTATTTT. Its protein is CASSLAGRNTDTQYF. The V gene is TRBV7-2, the J gene TRBJ2-3; 7 bases agree with TRBD2. This CDR3 spans 15 amino acids. From germline, CDR1 is SGHTA and CDR2 FQGNSA. V lost 0 bases and J lost 2; bases outside the gene matches: 2.

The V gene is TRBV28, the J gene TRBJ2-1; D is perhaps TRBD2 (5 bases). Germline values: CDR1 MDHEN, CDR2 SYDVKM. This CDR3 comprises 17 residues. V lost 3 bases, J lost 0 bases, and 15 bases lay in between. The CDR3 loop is CASSFPGAVSSYNEQFF. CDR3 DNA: TGTGCCAGCAGTTTCCCAGGAGCGGTAAGCTCCTACAATGAGCAGTTCTTC.

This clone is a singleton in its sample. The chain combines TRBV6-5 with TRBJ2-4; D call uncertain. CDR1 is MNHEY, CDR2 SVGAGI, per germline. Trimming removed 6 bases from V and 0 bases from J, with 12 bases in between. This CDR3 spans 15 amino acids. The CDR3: CASRSLGLAKNIQYF. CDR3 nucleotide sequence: TGTGCCAGCAGGTCCCTGGGCCTAGCCAAAAACATTCAGTACTTC.

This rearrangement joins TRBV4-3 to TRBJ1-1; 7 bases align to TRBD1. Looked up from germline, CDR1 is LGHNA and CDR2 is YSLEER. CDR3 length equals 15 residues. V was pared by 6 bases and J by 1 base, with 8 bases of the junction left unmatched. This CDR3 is CASRSTGTKNTEAFF. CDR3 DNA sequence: TGCGCCAGCAGGTCGACAGGGACTAAGAACACTGAAGCTTTCTTT.

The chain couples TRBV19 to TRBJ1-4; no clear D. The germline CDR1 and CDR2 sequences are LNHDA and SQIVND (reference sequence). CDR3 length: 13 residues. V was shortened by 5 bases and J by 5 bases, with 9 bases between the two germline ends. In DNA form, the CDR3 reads TGTGCCAGTAGTGACAAGACAAATGAAAAACTGTTTTTT. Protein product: CASSDKTNEKLFF.

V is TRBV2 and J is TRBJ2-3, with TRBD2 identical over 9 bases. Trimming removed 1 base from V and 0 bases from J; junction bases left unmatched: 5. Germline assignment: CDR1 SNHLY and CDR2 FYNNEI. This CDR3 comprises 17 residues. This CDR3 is CASSEGASGTSTDTQYF. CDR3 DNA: TGTGCCAGCAGTGAAGGGGCTAGCGGGACTAGCACAGATACGCAGTATTTT.